This TCR beta chain was sequenced in a study of T cell responses to AZD1222 COVID-19 vaccine. Method: immunoSEQ multiplex PCR; TCRdb's copy keeps in-frame clones and lacks some. The sample holds approximately 160,000 clones, about 87% seen once. The CDR3 runs to 12 residues. Germline assignment: CDR1 SGHAT and CDR2 FQDESV (reference sequence). Trimming shortened V by 4 bases and J by 14 bases, and 12 bases separated the two germline ends. Of note for this clone: Its matching antigen is unknown.

Study-wide points: The study reported that nearly half of spike-specific TCRs target unmutated variant regions.

The clonotype originates from an adult in good health. Sequenced here: peripheral blood, sampled on day 0 of MenACWY control vaccination. The chain recombines TRBV11-1 with TRBJ1-6, with D perhaps TRBD1 (6 bases). The CDR3 here is CASSSQGKALHF. The CDR3, as DNA: TGTGCCAGCAGCTCCCAGGGGAAGGCCCTCCACTTT.